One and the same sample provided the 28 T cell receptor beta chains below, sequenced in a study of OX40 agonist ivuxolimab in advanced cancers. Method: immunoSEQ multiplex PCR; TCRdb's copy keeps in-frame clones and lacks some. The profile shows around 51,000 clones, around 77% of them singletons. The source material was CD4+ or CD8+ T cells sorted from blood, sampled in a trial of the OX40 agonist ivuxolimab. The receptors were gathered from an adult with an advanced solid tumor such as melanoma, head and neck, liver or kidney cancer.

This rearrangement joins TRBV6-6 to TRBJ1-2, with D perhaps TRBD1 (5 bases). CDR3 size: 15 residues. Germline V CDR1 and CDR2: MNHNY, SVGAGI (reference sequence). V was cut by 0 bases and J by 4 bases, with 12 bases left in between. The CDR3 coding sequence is TGTGCCAGCAGTTACTCAGCGACAGTGATCTATGGCTACACCTTC. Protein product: CASSYSATVIYGYTF.

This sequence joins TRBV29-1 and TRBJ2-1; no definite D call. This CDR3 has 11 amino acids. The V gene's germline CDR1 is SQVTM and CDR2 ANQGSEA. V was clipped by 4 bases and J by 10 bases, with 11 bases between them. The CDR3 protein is CSVGVGKEQFF. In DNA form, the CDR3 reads TGCAGCGTTGGGGTAGGGAAGGAGCAGTTCTTC.

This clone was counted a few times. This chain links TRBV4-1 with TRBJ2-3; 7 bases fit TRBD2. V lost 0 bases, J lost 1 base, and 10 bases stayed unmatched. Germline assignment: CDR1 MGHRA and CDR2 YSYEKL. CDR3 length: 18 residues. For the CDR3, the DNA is TGCGCCAGCAGCCAAGACGGAACAAGCGGGGTGGGCACAGATACGCAGTATTTT. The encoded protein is CASSQDGTSGVGTDTQYF.

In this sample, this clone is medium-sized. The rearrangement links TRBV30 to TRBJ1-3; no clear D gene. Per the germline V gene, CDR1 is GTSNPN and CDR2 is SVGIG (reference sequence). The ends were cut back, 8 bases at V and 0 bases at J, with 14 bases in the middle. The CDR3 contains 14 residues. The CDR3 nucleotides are TGTGCCGAGGAACGACCGAACTCTGGAAACACCATATATTTT. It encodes CAEERPNSGNTIYF. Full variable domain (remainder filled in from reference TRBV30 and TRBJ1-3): SQTIHQWPATLVQPVGSPLSLECTVEGTSNPNLYWYRQAAGRGLQLLFYSVGIGQISSEVPQNLSASRPQDRQFILSSKKLLLSDSGFYLCAEERPNSGNTIYFGEGSWLTVV.

DNA for the CDR3: TGTGCCAGCAACCGAGGGGGCTTGACTGAAGCTTTCTTT. Translated: CASNRGGLTEAFF. The chain couples TRBV2 to TRBJ1-1, with 7 bases that match TRBD1. This CDR3 comprises 13 residues. V was pared by 7 bases and J by 5 bases, with 7 bases of the junction left unmatched. Looked up from germline, CDR1 is SNHLY and CDR2 is FYNNEI.

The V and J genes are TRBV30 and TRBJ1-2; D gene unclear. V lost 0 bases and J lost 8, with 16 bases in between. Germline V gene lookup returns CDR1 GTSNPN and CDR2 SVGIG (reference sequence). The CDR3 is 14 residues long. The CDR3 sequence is CAWSVPGPSRGYTF. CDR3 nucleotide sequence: TGTGCCTGGAGTGTACCTGGACCTTCGAGAGGCTACACCTTC.

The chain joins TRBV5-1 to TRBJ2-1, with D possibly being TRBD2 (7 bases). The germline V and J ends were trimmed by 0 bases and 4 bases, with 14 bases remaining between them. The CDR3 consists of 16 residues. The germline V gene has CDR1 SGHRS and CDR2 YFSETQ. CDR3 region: CASSLEGGAAYNEQFF. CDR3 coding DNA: TGCGCCAGCAGCTTGGAAGGGGGGGCGGCATACAATGAGCAGTTCTTC.

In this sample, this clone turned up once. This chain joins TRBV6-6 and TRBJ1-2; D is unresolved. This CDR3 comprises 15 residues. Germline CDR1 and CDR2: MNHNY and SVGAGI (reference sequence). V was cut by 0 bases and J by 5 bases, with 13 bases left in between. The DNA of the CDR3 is TGTGCCAGCAGTTACTCAGACGGGGTGGGTTATGGCTACACCTTC. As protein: CASSYSDGVGYGYTF.

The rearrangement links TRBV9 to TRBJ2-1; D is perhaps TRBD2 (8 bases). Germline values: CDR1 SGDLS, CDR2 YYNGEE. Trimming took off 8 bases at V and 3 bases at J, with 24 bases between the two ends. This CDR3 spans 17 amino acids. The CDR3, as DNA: TGTGCCAGGGGAGGGACAGCGGGAGCTCTAAACTACAATGAGCAGTTCTTC. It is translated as CARGGTAGALNYNEQFF.

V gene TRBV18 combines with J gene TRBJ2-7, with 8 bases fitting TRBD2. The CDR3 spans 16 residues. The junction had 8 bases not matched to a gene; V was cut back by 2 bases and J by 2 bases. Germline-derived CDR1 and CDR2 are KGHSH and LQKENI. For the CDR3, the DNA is TGTGCCAGCTCACCAGCACTAGCGGACTCAACCTACGAGCAGTACTTC. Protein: CASSPALADSTYEQYF.

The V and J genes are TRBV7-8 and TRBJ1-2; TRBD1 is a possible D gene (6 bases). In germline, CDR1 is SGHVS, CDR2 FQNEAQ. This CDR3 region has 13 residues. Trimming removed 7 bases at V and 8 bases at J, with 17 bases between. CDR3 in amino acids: CASTMPGALGYTF. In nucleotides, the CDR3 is TGTGCCAGCACCATGCCAGGGGCGCTCGGCTACACCTTC.

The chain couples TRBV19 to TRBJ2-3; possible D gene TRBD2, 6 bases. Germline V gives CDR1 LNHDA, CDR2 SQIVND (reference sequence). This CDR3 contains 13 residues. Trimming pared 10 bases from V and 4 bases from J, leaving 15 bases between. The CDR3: CATTSRPADTQYF. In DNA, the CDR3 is TGTGCCACTACTAGCAGACCCGCAGATACGCAGTATTTT.

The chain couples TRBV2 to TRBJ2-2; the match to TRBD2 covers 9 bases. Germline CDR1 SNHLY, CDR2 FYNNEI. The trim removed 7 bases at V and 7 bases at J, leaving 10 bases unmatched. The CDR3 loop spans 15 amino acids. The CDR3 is CASKSREGRIGELFF. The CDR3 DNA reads TGTGCCAGCAAGTCGCGGGAGGGCCGGATCGGGGAGCTGTTTTTT.

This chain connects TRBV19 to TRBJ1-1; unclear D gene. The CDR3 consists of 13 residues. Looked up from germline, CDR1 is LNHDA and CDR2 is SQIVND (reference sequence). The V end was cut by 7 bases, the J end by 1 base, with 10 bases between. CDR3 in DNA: TGTGCCAGTACCCCTCATAGGAACACTGAAGCTTTCTTT. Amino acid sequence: CASTPHRNTEAFF.

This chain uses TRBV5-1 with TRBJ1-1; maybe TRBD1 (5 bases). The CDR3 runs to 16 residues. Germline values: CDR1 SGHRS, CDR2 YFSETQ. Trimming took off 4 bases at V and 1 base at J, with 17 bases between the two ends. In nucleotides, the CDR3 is TGCGCCAGCAGCGAACAGTTACGGGGCCCGAACACTGAAGCTTTCTTT. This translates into CASSEQLRGPNTEAFF. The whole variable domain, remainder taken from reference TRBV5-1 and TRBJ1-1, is KAGVTQTPRYLIKTRGQQVTLSCSPISGHRSVSWYQQTPGQGLQFLFEYFSETQRNKGNFPGRFSGRQFSNSRSEMNVSTLELGDSALYLCASSEQLRGPNTEAFFGQGTRLTVV.

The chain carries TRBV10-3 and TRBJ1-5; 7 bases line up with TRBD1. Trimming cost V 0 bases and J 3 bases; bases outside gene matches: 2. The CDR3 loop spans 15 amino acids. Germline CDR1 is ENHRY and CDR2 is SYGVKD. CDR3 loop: CAISESGTVNQPQHF. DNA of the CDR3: TGTGCCATCAGTGAGTCGGGGACAGTCAATCAGCCCCAGCATTTT.

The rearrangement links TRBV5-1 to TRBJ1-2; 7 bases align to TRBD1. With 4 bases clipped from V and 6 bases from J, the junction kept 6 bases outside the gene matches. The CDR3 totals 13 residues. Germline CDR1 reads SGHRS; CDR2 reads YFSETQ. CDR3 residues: CASSPDGQDGYTF. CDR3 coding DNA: TGCGCCAGCAGCCCGGACGGACAGGATGGCTACACCTTC. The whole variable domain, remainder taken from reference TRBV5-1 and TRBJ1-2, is KAGVTQTPRYLIKTRGQQVTLSCSPISGHRSVSWYQQTPGQGLQFLFEYFSETQRNKGNFPGRFSGRQFSNSRSEMNVSTLELGDSALYLCASSPDGQDGYTFGSGTRLTVV.

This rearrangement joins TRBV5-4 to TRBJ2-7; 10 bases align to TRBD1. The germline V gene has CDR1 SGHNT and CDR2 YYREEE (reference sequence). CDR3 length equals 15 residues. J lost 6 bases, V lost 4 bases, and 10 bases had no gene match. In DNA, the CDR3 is TGTGCCAGCAGCAGAAACCGGGACAGGGGACGCGAGCAGTACTTC. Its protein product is CASSRNRDRGREQYF.

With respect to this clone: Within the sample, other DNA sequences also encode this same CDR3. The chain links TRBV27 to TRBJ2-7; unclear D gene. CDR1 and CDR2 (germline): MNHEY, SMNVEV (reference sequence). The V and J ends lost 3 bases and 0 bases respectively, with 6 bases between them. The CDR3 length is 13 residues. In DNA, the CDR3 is TGTGCCAGCAGTTTTAGGGACTCCTACGAGCAGTACTTC. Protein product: CASSFRDSYEQYF.

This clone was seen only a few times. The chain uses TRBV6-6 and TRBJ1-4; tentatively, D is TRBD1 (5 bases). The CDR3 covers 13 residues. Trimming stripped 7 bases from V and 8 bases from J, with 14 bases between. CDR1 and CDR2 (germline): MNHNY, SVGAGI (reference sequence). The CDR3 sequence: CASTRDLGEKLFF. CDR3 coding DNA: TGTGCCAGCACCCGGGACTTGGGCGAAAAACTGTTTTTT.

The CDR3, as DNA: TGCGCCAGCAGCTCCGGACAGGGGGGGTACGAGCAGTACTTC. It encodes CASSSGQGGYEQYF. V is TRBV5-1 and J is TRBJ2-7, with TRBD1 matching over 10 bases. This CDR3 spans 14 amino acids. The V gene end was trimmed by 3 bases and the J gene end by 4 bases; junction bases not matched to a gene: 4. Germline V gene data show CDR1 as SGHRS and CDR2 as YFSETQ.

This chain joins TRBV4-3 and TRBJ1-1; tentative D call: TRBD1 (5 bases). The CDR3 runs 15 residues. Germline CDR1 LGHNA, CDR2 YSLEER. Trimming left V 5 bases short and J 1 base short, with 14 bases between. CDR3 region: CASSNLGGSNTEAFF. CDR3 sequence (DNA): TGCGCCAGCAGCAACCTTGGGGGGTCGAACACTGAAGCTTTCTTT.

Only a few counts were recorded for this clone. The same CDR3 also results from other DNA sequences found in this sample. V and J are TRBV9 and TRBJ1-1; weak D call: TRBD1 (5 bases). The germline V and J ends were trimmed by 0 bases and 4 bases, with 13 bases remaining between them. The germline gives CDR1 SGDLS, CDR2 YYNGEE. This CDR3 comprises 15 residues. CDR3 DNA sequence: TGTGCCAGCAGCGTAGGTCAAGGGGCGAGCACTGAAGCTTTCTTT. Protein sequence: CASSVGQGASTEAFF.

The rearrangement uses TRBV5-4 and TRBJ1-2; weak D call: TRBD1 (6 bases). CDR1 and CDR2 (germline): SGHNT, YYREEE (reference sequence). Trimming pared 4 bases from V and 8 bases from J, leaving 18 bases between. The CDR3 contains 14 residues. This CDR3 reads CASSPPDSRKGYTF. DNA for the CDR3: TGTGCCAGCAGCCCCCCGGACAGCCGAAAAGGCTACACCTTC.

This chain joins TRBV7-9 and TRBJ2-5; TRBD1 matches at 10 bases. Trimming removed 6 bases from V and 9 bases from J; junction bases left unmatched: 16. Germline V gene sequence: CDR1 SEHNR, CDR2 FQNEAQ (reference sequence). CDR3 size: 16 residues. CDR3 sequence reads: CASSTNRDRGDWAQYF. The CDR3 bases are TGTGCCAGCAGTACAAATAGGGACAGGGGAGACTGGGCCCAGTACTTC.

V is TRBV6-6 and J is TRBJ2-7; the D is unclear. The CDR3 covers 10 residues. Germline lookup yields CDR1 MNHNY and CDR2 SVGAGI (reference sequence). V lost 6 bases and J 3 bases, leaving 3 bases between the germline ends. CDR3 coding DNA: TGTGCCAGCAGGAACTACGAGCAGTACTTC. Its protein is CASRNYEQYF.

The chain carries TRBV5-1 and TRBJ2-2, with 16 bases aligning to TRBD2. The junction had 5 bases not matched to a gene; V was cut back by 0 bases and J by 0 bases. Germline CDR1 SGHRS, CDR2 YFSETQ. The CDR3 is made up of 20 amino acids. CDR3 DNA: TGCGCCAGCAGCTTGGCCCGGGGACTAGCGGGAGGGCCGAACACCGGGGAGCTGTTTTTT. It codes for CASSLARGLAGGPNTGELFF.

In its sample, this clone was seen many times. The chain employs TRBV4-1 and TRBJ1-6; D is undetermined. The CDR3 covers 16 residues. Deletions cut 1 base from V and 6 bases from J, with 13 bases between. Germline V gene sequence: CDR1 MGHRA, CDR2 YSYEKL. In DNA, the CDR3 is TGCGCCAGCAGCCAAGGTCTCGCCCAACGTAATTCACCCCTCCACTTT. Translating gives CASSQGLAQRNSPLHF.